This T cell receptor beta chain was observed in a study of OX40 agonist ivuxolimab in advanced cancers. The CDR3 extends over 14 amino acids. Germline assignment: CDR1 KGHSH and CDR2 LQKENI. V shed 6 bases and J shed 3 bases, with 9 bases lying between them. Repertoires were generated with immunoSEQ multiplex PCR, while TCRdb's copy carries only in-frame clones and drops some. The sample shows approximately 63,000 clones, roughly 88% of them seen only once. Sequences were derived from CD4+ or CD8+ T cells sorted from blood, sampled in a trial of the OX40 agonist ivuxolimab. The source is an adult with an advanced solid tumor such as melanoma, head and neck, liver or kidney cancer. The chain carries TRBV18 and TRBJ2-6; a weak D match, TRBD2 (6 bases). The CDR3 coding sequence is TGTGCCAGCTCGAGGAGGGGTGGGGCCAACGTCCTGACTTTC. The encoded protein is CASSRRGGANVLTF.